The rows below give T cell receptor beta chains drawn from one sample of a study of T-cell reconstitution after alpha-beta-depleted transplantation in children. Each CDR3 protein gets one entry after TCRdb re-called the PCR reads with MiXCR. The sample lists 450,000 to 700,000 distinct CDR3 sequences; more than 20% were seen once. This material consisted of PBMCs, taken before TCRalphabeta/CD19-depleted stem cell transplant. The receptors derive from a boy younger than two with Wiskott-Aldrich syndrome, due to receive a stem cell transplant. Each CDR3 is given with its conserved first and last residue. The order of the fields is D gene, J gene, V gene, CDR3 protein. D genes are given only for firm matches.

D gene: TRBD2
J gene: TRBJ2-4
V gene: TRBV20-1
CDR3 protein: CSAYYRSAGVAKNIQYF

D gene: TRBD1
J gene: TRBJ1-2
V gene: TRBV5-5
CDR3 protein: CASSPQDRASNGYTF

D gene: TRBD1
J gene: TRBJ1-4
V gene: TRBV5-1
CDR3 protein: CASSEPVRGPRGEKLFF

D gene: NA
J gene: TRBJ2-5
V gene: TRBV5-1
CDR3 protein: CASSSQGPVEETQYF

D gene: NA
J gene: TRBJ1-5
V gene: TRBV6-1
CDR3 protein: CASRKTVNQPQHF

D gene: NA
J gene: TRBJ2-7
V gene: TRBV6-6
CDR3 protein: CASSFQYEQYF

D gene: NA
J gene: TRBJ2-1
V gene: TRBV20-1
CDR3 protein: CSASRWEGSNEQFF

D gene: TRBD1
J gene: TRBJ2-5
V gene: TRBV6-2/TRBV6-3
CDR3 protein: CASRLREEKRVWDRGETQYF

D gene: NA
J gene: TRBJ1-1
V gene: TRBV5-1
CDR3 protein: CASSLNGARTEAFF

D gene: TRBD1
J gene: TRBJ1-3
V gene: TRBV7-2
CDR3 protein: CASSLGVRGSGNTIYF

D gene: NA
J gene: TRBJ2-1
V gene: TRBV5-1
CDR3 protein: CASSGLGGANYNEQFF

D gene: NA
J gene: TRBJ2-1
V gene: TRBV25-1
CDR3 protein: CASSDQTVYNEQFF

D gene: TRBD1
J gene: TRBJ2-6
V gene: TRBV20-1
CDR3 protein: CSATLRGKGANVLTF

D gene: NA
J gene: TRBJ1-1
V gene: TRBV3-1
CDR3 protein: CASARGKSAEAFF

D gene: TRBD2
J gene: TRBJ2-1
V gene: TRBV20-1
CDR3 protein: CSASSGRKYNEQFF

D gene: TRBD2
J gene: TRBJ2-7
V gene: TRBV3-1
CDR3 protein: CASSQARREGLNEQYF

D gene: NA
J gene: TRBJ2-4
V gene: TRBV4-1
CDR3 protein: CASSQEPGVAKNIQYF

D gene: TRBD2
J gene: TRBJ2-1
V gene: TRBV2
CDR3 protein: CASSEDQREYNEQFF

D gene: TRBD2
J gene: TRBJ2-1
V gene: TRBV6-5
CDR3 protein: CASSYSVTSGRNSYNEQFF

D gene: NA
J gene: TRBJ2-6
V gene: TRBV20-1
CDR3 protein: CSARDVPGNSGANVLTF

D gene: TRBD1
J gene: TRBJ2-7
V gene: TRBV28
CDR3 protein: CASSSTGVSLHEQYF

D gene: TRBD2
J gene: TRBJ2-1
V gene: TRBV6-1
CDR3 protein: CASRPGTRSEGEQFF

D gene: NA
J gene: TRBJ2-7
V gene: TRBV7-2
CDR3 protein: CASKPFRDPGYEQYF

D gene: TRBD1
J gene: TRBJ2-1
V gene: TRBV24-1
CDR3 protein: CATSDSSGQGSYNEQFF

D gene: NA
J gene: TRBJ2-1
V gene: TRBV5-1
CDR3 protein: CALGTKNEQFF

D gene: TRBD2
J gene: TRBJ2-5
V gene: TRBV5-1
CDR3 protein: CASRPSGREETQYF

D gene: TRBD2
J gene: TRBJ2-1
V gene: TRBV12-3/TRBV12-4
CDR3 protein: CASSLILADNEQFF

D gene: NA
J gene: TRBJ2-3
V gene: TRBV29-1
CDR3 protein: CSVTPSTDTQYF

D gene: NA
J gene: TRBJ1-5
V gene: TRBV5-5
CDR3 protein: CASSWQGNQPQHF

D gene: NA
J gene: TRBJ2-5
V gene: TRBV5-5
CDR3 protein: CASSLQGRQTQYF

D gene: NA
J gene: TRBJ1-5
V gene: TRBV7-6
CDR3 protein: CAGSLIPGDYNQPQHF

D gene: TRBD2
J gene: TRBJ2-2
V gene: TRBV11-2
CDR3 protein: CASSLVVGVAGGPDTGELFF

D gene: TRBD1
J gene: TRBJ2-7
V gene: TRBV3-1
CDR3 protein: CASSRGDSFLYEQYF

D gene: NA
J gene: TRBJ2-5
V gene: TRBV5-1
CDR3 protein: CASRPGPIQETQYF

D gene: NA
J gene: TRBJ1-2
V gene: TRBV5-1
CDR3 protein: CASSLGPVANYGYTF

D gene: NA
J gene: TRBJ1-2
V gene: TRBV4-1
CDR3 protein: CASRNREGLNYGYTF

D gene: NA
J gene: TRBJ2-4
V gene: TRBV11-1
CDR3 protein: CASSRLGIQYF

D gene: NA
J gene: TRBJ2-2
V gene: TRBV5-1
CDR3 protein: CASSLGKTTGELFF

D gene: TRBD2
J gene: TRBJ2-1
V gene: TRBV18
CDR3 protein: CASSPGTSGRSNEQFF

D gene: NA
J gene: TRBJ2-1
V gene: TRBV5-1
CDR3 protein: CASSLDQRISYNEQFF

D gene: TRBD1
J gene: TRBJ2-3
V gene: TRBV13
CDR3 protein: CASSIGTGGTDTQYF

D gene: NA
J gene: TRBJ2-1
V gene: TRBV12-3/TRBV12-4
CDR3 protein: CASSPRRGYNEQFF

D gene: NA
J gene: TRBJ2-3
V gene: TRBV5-6
CDR3 protein: CASSLKRSFTDTQYF

D gene: NA
J gene: TRBJ2-1
V gene: TRBV29-1
CDR3 protein: CSVPSIGSYNEQFF

D gene: TRBD2
J gene: TRBJ2-5
V gene: TRBV5-1
CDR3 protein: CASSHGASGNQETQYF

D gene: NA
J gene: TRBJ2-3
V gene: TRBV5-1
CDR3 protein: CASSLNPSTDTQYF

D gene: NA
J gene: TRBJ2-3
V gene: TRBV5-5
CDR3 protein: CASSLTRDGHRTDTQYF

D gene: TRBD2
J gene: TRBJ2-3
V gene: TRBV12-3/TRBV12-4
CDR3 protein: CASSFGRLAGTDTQYF

D gene: NA
J gene: TRBJ1-1
V gene: TRBV10-2
CDR3 protein: CASSAMGNTEAFF

D gene: TRBD2
J gene: TRBJ2-1
V gene: TRBV6-4
CDR3 protein: CASRTSGSAEQFF

D gene: NA
J gene: TRBJ1-3
V gene: TRBV20-1
CDR3 protein: CSAVGPGNTIYF

D gene: NA
J gene: TRBJ1-5
V gene: TRBV20-1
CDR3 protein: CSAIHYRVGVDQPQHF

D gene: NA
J gene: TRBJ2-3
V gene: TRBV18
CDR3 protein: CASSPPGGESLNARTDTQYF

D gene: NA
J gene: TRBJ2-2
V gene: TRBV7-9
CDR3 protein: CASSLGGTGSGELFF

D gene: TRBD2
J gene: TRBJ2-7
V gene: TRBV27
CDR3 protein: CASSPGRTSASYEQYF

D gene: NA
J gene: TRBJ2-5
V gene: TRBV20-1
CDR3 protein: CSASRLRETQYF

D gene: NA
J gene: TRBJ2-1
V gene: TRBV5-1
CDR3 protein: CASSLTLGLDADYNEQFF

D gene: TRBD2
J gene: TRBJ2-1
V gene: TRBV5-4
CDR3 protein: CASSSGLAGINEQFF

D gene: NA
J gene: TRBJ1-5
V gene: TRBV6-6
CDR3 protein: CASSPGKHQPQHF